The T cell receptor beta chain under discussion was sequenced for a study of blood T cells in healthy people across ages. At least 5.5 micrograms of total RNA were extracted per sample. Study findings and constraints: A greater number of naive CD4+ cells and higher diversity distinguished long-lived donors from aged donors.

PCR was performed a second time for about 6 to 11 cycles using a sample-barcoded 5' primer and a J-beta primer mix. TCRdb passed the 5' RACE reads through MiXCR, listing each CDR3 protein once. The sample contains 750,000 to 850,000 distinct CDR3 sequences, roughly 25% of which appear only once. To note about this clonotype: Its antigen is currently unknown.

This CDR3 is built from 14 residues. The V gene's germline CDR1 is SQVTM and CDR2 ANQGSEA. Losses at the gene ends were 3 bases for V and 5 bases for J; bases not matched to a gene: 6. This same sample was also part of a study on T cells of mothers and their children. That paper states: RNA that had been extracted went wholly into cDNA synthesis, at around 1.6 ug per 15 ul. Biologically related mothers and children overlapped slightly more than unrelated pairs, a non-significant difference.

This receptor was identified in a boy younger than 18 in good health. The sequencing input was blood. The V call is TRBV29-1, the J call TRBJ2-5; 10 bases line up with TRBD2. CDR3 residues: CSVDVAGGPETQYF. CDR3 DNA sequence: TGCAGCGTTGATGTAGCGGGGGGCCCCGAGACCCAGTACTTC. Full variable domain (missing parts from reference TRBV29-1 and TRBJ2-5): SAVISQKPSRDICQRGTSLTIQCQVDSQVTMMFWYRQQPGQSLTLIATANQGSEATYESGFVIDKFPISRPNLTFSTLTVSNMSPEDSSIYLCSVDVAGGPETQYFGPGTRLLVL.